The clone carrying this T cell receptor beta chain was counted a few times. Its antigen remains unidentified. TCRdb used MiXCR to reprocess the RT-PCR reads, holding one entry per CDR3 protein. The sample gives approximately 500,000 distinct CDR3 sequences, over 10% of which show up once; approximately 14% is in the top ten. This entry comes from a study of response to subunit inactivated influenza vaccine. Study-wide results and caveats: Each seasonal flu vaccination may recruit only limited new T cells, authors suggested.

V was clipped by 5 bases and J by 3 bases; unmatched bases: 3. The CDR3 runs 14 residues. Germline CDR1 reads SGHVS; CDR2 reads FQNEAQ. The sequence was collected from a middle-aged man who received an inactivated influenza vaccine. This chain links TRBV7-8 with TRBJ1-5; 8 bases agree with TRBD1. Sequenced material: PBMCs from blood, taken more than 35 days after vaccination. The CDR3 loop is CASSRRGPNQPQHF. In nucleotides, the CDR3 is TGTGCCAGCAGCCGCAGGGGGCCCAATCAGCCCCAGCATTTT.